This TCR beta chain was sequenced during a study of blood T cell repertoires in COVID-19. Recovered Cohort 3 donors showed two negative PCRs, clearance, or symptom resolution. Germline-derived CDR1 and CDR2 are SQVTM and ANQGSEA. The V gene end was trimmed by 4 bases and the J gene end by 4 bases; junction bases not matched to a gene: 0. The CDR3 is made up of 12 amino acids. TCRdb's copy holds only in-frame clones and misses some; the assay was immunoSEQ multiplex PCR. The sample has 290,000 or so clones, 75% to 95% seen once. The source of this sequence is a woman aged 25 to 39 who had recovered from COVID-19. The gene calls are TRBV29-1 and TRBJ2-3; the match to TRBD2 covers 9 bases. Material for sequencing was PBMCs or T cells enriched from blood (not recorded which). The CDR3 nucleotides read TGCAGCGTTGCTAGCGGGGCAGATACGCAGTATTTT. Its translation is CSVASGADTQYF.